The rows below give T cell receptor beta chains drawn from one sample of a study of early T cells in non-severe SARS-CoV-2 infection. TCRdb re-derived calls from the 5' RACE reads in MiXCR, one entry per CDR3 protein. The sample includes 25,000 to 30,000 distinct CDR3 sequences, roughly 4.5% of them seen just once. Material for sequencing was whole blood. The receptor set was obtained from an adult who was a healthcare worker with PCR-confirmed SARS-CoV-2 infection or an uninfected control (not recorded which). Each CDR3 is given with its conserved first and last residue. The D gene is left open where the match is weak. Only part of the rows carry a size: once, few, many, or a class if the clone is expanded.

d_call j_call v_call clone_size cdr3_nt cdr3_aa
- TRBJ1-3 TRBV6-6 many TGTGCCAGCAGTTACTCGACAGGCGGAAACACCATATATTTT CASSYSTGGNTIYF
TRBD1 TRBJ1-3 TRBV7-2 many TGTGCCAGCAGCCTCCGGGACAGTATTTCCGGAAACACCATATATTTT CASSLRDSISGNTIYF
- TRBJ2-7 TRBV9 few TGTGCCAGCAGCGTAGGATCAGGGCTCGCGACCTACGAGCAGTACTTC CASSVGSGLATYEQYF
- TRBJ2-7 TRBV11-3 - TGTGCCAGCAGCCCACCCCCCCCGGGTCCCACCTACGAGCAGTACTTC CASSPPPPGPTYEQYF
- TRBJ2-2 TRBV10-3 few TGTGCCATCAGTGCTGCGGGGAAGAACACCGGGGAGCTGTTTTTT CAISAAGKNTGELFF
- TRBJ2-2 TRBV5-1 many TGCGCCAGCAGCTTGGTAGGTGCGATCGCGAACACCGGGGAGCTGTTTTTT CASSLVGAIANTGELFF
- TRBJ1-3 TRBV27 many TGTGCCAGCAGTTTATATGGGGGCACTGGAAACACCATATATTTT CASSLYGGTGNTIYF
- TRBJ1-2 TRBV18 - TGTGCCAGCTCACTCCGGGGGCGAGAGGGCTACACCTTC CASSLRGREGYTF
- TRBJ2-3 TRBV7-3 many TGTGCCAGCAGCGCCGTTACGGGAGATACGCAGTATTTT CASSAVTGDTQYF
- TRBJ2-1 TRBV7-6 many TGTGCCAGCAGCTTAGAGTGGGGGAGCTCCTACAATGAGCAGTTCTTC CASSLEWGSSYNEQFF
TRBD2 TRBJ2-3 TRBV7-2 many TGTGCCAGCAGCTTAGTCGTCGGGCTAGCGGGAGGGCACGCAGATACGCAGTATTTT CASSLVVGLAGGHADTQYF
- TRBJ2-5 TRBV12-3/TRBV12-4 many TGTGCCAGCAGTCACACAGGGCCCTTCGGAGAGACCCAGTACTTC CASSHTGPFGETQYF
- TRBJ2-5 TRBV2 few TGTGCCAGCGGCCGGGGATCAGCGCCGGAGACCCAGTACTTC CASGRGSAPETQYF
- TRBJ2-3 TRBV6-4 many TGTGCCAGCAGTGACTCCTGGAGGGCAGGGCATGATACGCAGTATTTT CASSDSWRAGHDTQYF
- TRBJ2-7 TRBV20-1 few TGCAGTGCTAGAAAAGACAGGTCGTACGAGCAGTACTTC CSARKDRSYEQYF
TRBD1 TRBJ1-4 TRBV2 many TGTGCCAGCGGGGAACAGGGGGGACTGTTTTTT CASGEQGGLFF
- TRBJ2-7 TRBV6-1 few TGTGCCAGCAGTGAACCAGGGCAGGGGTCGGGCGAGCAGTACTTC CASSEPGQGSGEQYF
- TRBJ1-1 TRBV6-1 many TGTGCCAGCAGGACTACAGGGAATACTGAAGCTTTCTTT CASRTTGNTEAFF
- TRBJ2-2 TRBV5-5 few TGTGCCAGCAGGTGGACGTCGAACACCGGGGAGCTGTTTTTT CASRWTSNTGELFF
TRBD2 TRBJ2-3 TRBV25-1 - TGTGCCACCTCTGGGACTAGACTCACAGATACGCAGTATTTT CATSGTRLTDTQYF
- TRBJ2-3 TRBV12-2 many TGTGCAAGTCGCTTAGGAGTATTAGCGGGGGCTAGCACAGATACGCAGTATTTT CASRLGVLAGASTDTQYF